Listed below are T cell receptor beta chains from one sample, sequenced in a study of OX40 agonist ivuxolimab in advanced cancers. The method was immunoSEQ multiplex PCR; TCRdb's version includes in-frame clones alone and lacks a portion of them. The profile shows roughly 52,000 clones, around 77% of them singletons. The sequencing here drew on CD4+ or CD8+ T cells sorted from blood, taken in a trial of the OX40 agonist ivuxolimab. Receptors originate from an adult with an advanced solid tumor such as melanoma, head and neck, liver or kidney cancer. The CDR3 runs from the conserved cysteine through the conserved F or W. Fields, in order: J gene, D gene, CDR3 length, clone size, V gene, CDR3 DNA, CDR3 protein. D genes are given only for firm matches. A row's size may be missing; if present it is once, few, many or a size class.

J gene: TRBJ1-2; D gene: .; CDR3 length: 14; clone size: .; V gene: TRBV7-2; CDR3 DNA: TGTGCCAGCAGCCAAGCGACTCGTCTCGATGGCTACACCTTC; CDR3 protein: CASSQATRLDGYTF
J gene: TRBJ2-1; D gene: TRBD2; CDR3 length: 14; clone size: .; V gene: TRBV5-1; CDR3 DNA: TGCGCCAGCAGCTTCCGCGGGAGGGCCTTTGAGCAGTTCTTC; CDR3 protein: CASSFRGRAFEQFF
J gene: TRBJ2-1; D gene: .; CDR3 length: 12; clone size: once; V gene: TRBV9; CDR3 DNA: TGTGCCAGCAGCTCCCTTGACAATGAGCAGTTCTTC; CDR3 protein: CASSSLDNEQFF
J gene: TRBJ2-7; D gene: TRBD1; CDR3 length: 14; clone size: .; V gene: TRBV5-1; CDR3 DNA: TGCGCCAGCAGCCCCCGGGACAGTGCTTACGAGCAGTACTTC; CDR3 protein: CASSPRDSAYEQYF
J gene: TRBJ2-3; D gene: .; CDR3 length: 15; clone size: .; V gene: TRBV5-4; CDR3 DNA: TGTGCCAGCAGCCCCGCCGTGACTGGCACAGATACGCAGTATTTT; CDR3 protein: CASSPAVTGTDTQYF
J gene: TRBJ1-4; D gene: .; CDR3 length: 14; clone size: once; V gene: TRBV5-4; CDR3 DNA: TGTGCCAGCAGCTTGCAGGGAGGCTATGAAAAACTGTTTTTT; CDR3 protein: CASSLQGGYEKLFF
J gene: TRBJ2-3; D gene: TRBD2; CDR3 length: 24; clone size: .; V gene: TRBV19; CDR3 DNA: TGTGCCAGTAGTCCTCATCTACACAGCGGGGGTGACCTACGGTGGGGAAGGTGGTTAAATACGCAGTATTTT; CDR3 protein: CASSPHLHSGGDLRWGRWLNTQYF
J gene: TRBJ1-2; D gene: .; CDR3 length: 15; clone size: once; V gene: TRBV4-1; CDR3 DNA: TGCGCCAGCAGCCAAACAAGTTTGCAGGGCTATGGCTACACCTTC; CDR3 protein: CASSQTSLQGYGYTF
J gene: TRBJ2-7; D gene: .; CDR3 length: 13; clone size: .; V gene: TRBV30; CDR3 DNA: TGTGCCTGGTACAGGTCCGACTCCTACGAGCAGTACTTC; CDR3 protein: CAWYRSDSYEQYF
J gene: TRBJ2-7; D gene: .; CDR3 length: 13; clone size: .; V gene: TRBV28; CDR3 DNA: TGTGCCATCAGGGGGGAGTTCCTAGGAGAGCAGTACTTC; CDR3 protein: CAIRGEFLGEQYF
J gene: TRBJ2-2; D gene: .; CDR3 length: 19; clone size: .; V gene: TRBV28; CDR3 DNA: TGTGCCAGCAGCCGAATCCCCTTCTTCCGGGACGGAGGGGCCGGGGAGCTGTTTTTT; CDR3 protein: CASSRIPFFRDGGAGELFF
J gene: TRBJ1-1; D gene: TRBD1; CDR3 length: 14; clone size: .; V gene: TRBV7-6; CDR3 DNA: TGTGCCAGCAGCTCCGACAGGGGGGCCACTGAAGCTTTCTTT; CDR3 protein: CASSSDRGATEAFF
J gene: TRBJ1-2; D gene: .; CDR3 length: 11; clone size: .; V gene: TRBV6-1; CDR3 DNA: TGTGCCAGCAACCAGGACGGTAGCTACACCTTC; CDR3 protein: CASNQDGSYTF
J gene: TRBJ1-5; D gene: .; CDR3 length: 13; clone size: .; V gene: TRBV6-5; CDR3 DNA: TGTGCCAGCAGTTTCGACCCTAATCAGCCCCAGCATTTT; CDR3 protein: CASSFDPNQPQHF
J gene: TRBJ1-2; D gene: .; CDR3 length: 12; clone size: .; V gene: TRBV28; CDR3 DNA: TGTGCCAGCAGCCAGGGGTGGTATGGCTACACCTTC; CDR3 protein: CASSQGWYGYTF
J gene: TRBJ1-3; D gene: TRBD1; CDR3 length: 14; clone size: .; V gene: TRBV7-6; CDR3 DNA: TGTGCCAGCAGCCGTAACAGGGGCGGAAACACCATATATTTT; CDR3 protein: CASSRNRGGNTIYF
J gene: TRBJ1-3; D gene: .; CDR3 length: 13; clone size: .; V gene: TRBV6-1; CDR3 DNA: TGTGCCAGCAGTGATCGTAGGGGAAACACCATATATTTT; CDR3 protein: CASSDRRGNTIYF
J gene: TRBJ2-7; D gene: .; CDR3 length: 12; clone size: .; V gene: TRBV27; CDR3 DNA: TGTGCCAGCTGGGACGTAACCTACGAGCAGTACTTC; CDR3 protein: CASWDVTYEQYF
J gene: TRBJ1-3; D gene: TRBD1; CDR3 length: 15; clone size: .; V gene: TRBV7-2; CDR3 DNA: TGTGCCAGCAGTATGGGGAGGGGGCAAGGAAACACCATATATTTT; CDR3 protein: CASSMGRGQGNTIYF
J gene: TRBJ2-1; D gene: TRBD2; CDR3 length: 17; clone size: .; V gene: TRBV6-4; CDR3 DNA: TGTGCCAGCAGTGACTCGAGCGGGAGGGCCGCTGGGGATGAGCAGTTCTTC; CDR3 protein: CASSDSSGRAAGDEQFF
J gene: TRBJ1-2; D gene: TRBD1; CDR3 length: 15; clone size: .; V gene: TRBV5-6; CDR3 DNA: TGTGCCAGCAGCTCGTTAAGCAGGGGGCAGTATGGCTACACCTTC; CDR3 protein: CASSSLSRGQYGYTF
J gene: TRBJ2-3; D gene: .; CDR3 length: 14; clone size: .; V gene: TRBV7-2; CDR3 DNA: TGTGCCAGCAGCTCCTATGCCCTCACAGATACGCAGTATTTT; CDR3 protein: CASSSYALTDTQYF
J gene: TRBJ2-3; D gene: TRBD2; CDR3 length: 14; clone size: .; V gene: TRBV5-6; CDR3 DNA: TGTGCCAGCAGCCTACTAGCGGGAGCCGATACGCAGTATTTT; CDR3 protein: CASSLLAGADTQYF
J gene: TRBJ1-5; D gene: .; CDR3 length: 15; clone size: .; V gene: TRBV28; CDR3 DNA: TGTGCCAGCAGTTTCTCGGGGGGGAGCAATCAGCCCCAGCATTTT; CDR3 protein: CASSFSGGSNQPQHF
J gene: TRBJ2-1; D gene: TRBD1; CDR3 length: 14; clone size: once; V gene: TRBV5-1; CDR3 DNA: TGCGCCAGCAGCTTGGACAGGGGGTGGAATGAGCAGTTCTTC; CDR3 protein: CASSLDRGWNEQFF
J gene: TRBJ2-7; D gene: .; CDR3 length: 14; clone size: .; V gene: TRBV5-1; CDR3 DNA: TGCGCCAGCAGCTTGAGCGGACCCTCCTACGAGCAGTACTTC; CDR3 protein: CASSLSGPSYEQYF
J gene: TRBJ1-2; D gene: .; CDR3 length: 17; clone size: .; V gene: TRBV28; CDR3 DNA: TGTGCCAGCAGTTCCGACATCCGAAGAGGCCCTGGCTATGGCTACACCTTC; CDR3 protein: CASSSDIRRGPGYGYTF
J gene: TRBJ1-1; D gene: TRBD1; CDR3 length: 14; clone size: .; V gene: TRBV10-3; CDR3 DNA: TGTGCCATCAGCTCCCTTGGTCAGGGGGCTGAAGCTTTCTTT; CDR3 protein: CAISSLGQGAEAFF
J gene: TRBJ2-2; D gene: .; CDR3 length: 15; clone size: .; V gene: TRBV15; CDR3 DNA: TGTGCCACCAGCACGGGCAGGGGAATAGCCGGGGAGCTGTTTTTT; CDR3 protein: CATSTGRGIAGELFF
J gene: TRBJ2-2; D gene: .; CDR3 length: 16; clone size: .; V gene: TRBV5-6; CDR3 DNA: TGTGCCAGCAGCTTACCCCAGGGGTCTGAACACCGGGGAGCTGTTTTT; CDR3 protein: CASSLPQGSEHRGAVF
J gene: TRBJ1-2; D gene: TRBD1; CDR3 length: 11; clone size: .; V gene: TRBV20-1; CDR3 DNA: TGCAGTGCTACCGACAGGGCTGGCTACACCTTC; CDR3 protein: CSATDRAGYTF
J gene: TRBJ1-1; D gene: TRBD1; CDR3 length: 13; clone size: .; V gene: TRBV7-9; CDR3 DNA: TGTGCCAGCAGCTTAGAGCAGGGGGCTAAAGCTTTCTTT; CDR3 protein: CASSLEQGAKAFF
J gene: TRBJ1-1; D gene: .; CDR3 length: 14; clone size: .; V gene: TRBV5-6; CDR3 DNA: TGTGCCAGCAGCCCTCTGGCGGGAGGCACTGAAGCTTTCTTT; CDR3 protein: CASSPLAGGTEAFF
J gene: TRBJ1-3; D gene: .; CDR3 length: 15; clone size: .; V gene: TRBV27; CDR3 DNA: TGTGCCAGCAGTTTAGTGGGTCTCTCTGGAAACACCATATATTTT; CDR3 protein: CASSLVGLSGNTIYF
J gene: TRBJ2-5; D gene: .; CDR3 length: 14; clone size: once; V gene: TRBV28; CDR3 DNA: TGTGCCAGCAGTTTGGGTGGGACCCTCCGGGGCCAGTACTTC; CDR3 protein: CASSLGGTLRGQYF
J gene: TRBJ1-5; D gene: .; CDR3 length: 13; clone size: once; V gene: TRBV27; CDR3 DNA: TGTGCCAGCAGTTTGAAGGGCAATCAGCCCCAGCATTTT; CDR3 protein: CASSLKGNQPQHF
J gene: TRBJ2-7; D gene: .; CDR3 length: 12; clone size: few; V gene: TRBV19; CDR3 DNA: TGTGCCAGTAGTCCCCAGGGGCGCGAGCAGTACTTC; CDR3 protein: CASSPQGREQYF
J gene: TRBJ2-7; D gene: TRBD2; CDR3 length: 16; clone size: once; V gene: TRBV4-2; CDR3 DNA: TGTGCCAGCAGCCGAGACCTAGCGGGAGCAATGTACGAGCAGTACTTC; CDR3 protein: CASSRDLAGAMYEQYF